Shown below are 32 T cell receptor beta chains from a single sample sequenced in a study of beta chain features in type 1 diabetes. The study reverse transcribed the entire isolated RNA, so it sequenced expressed TCRB transcripts. Sequencing was performed with immunoSEQ multiplex PCR; in TCRdb, only in-frame clones are kept and a portion is missing. The sample carries around 97,000 clones, under 30% recorded once. Their specific antigens are unknown. General study points: Shorter TCRB CDR3s, moderately but significantly so, marked every one of the four CD4+ subsets in Type 1 diabetes patients.

The sample consisted of central memory CD4+ T cells from blood. The receptors derive from a woman younger than 35 with type 1 diabetes.

The table lists this clone with a few counts. The J gene is TRBJ1-3, the V gene TRBV7-2; maybe TRBD1 (6 bases). The CDR3 has 14 residues. Germline lookup yields CDR1 SGHTA and CDR2 FQGNSA. Deletions cut 10 bases from V and 2 bases from J, with 15 bases between. CDR3 loop: CATKPDRPGNTIYF. In DNA, the CDR3 is TGTGCCACCAAACCGGACAGACCTGGAAACACCATATATTTT.

The table lists this clone with a few counts. The rearrangement links TRBV30 to TRBJ2-5; D possibly corresponds to TRBD1 (6 bases). The CDR3 extends over 13 amino acids. V was clipped by 3 bases and J by 5 bases, with 13 bases between them. Germline lookup yields CDR1 GTSNPN and CDR2 SVGIG (reference sequence). As DNA, the CDR3 is TGTGCCTGGAGAACGGCAGGGGTTGAGACCCAGTACTTC. It is translated as CAWRTAGVETQYF.

This clone was seen a handful of times. Germline is not matched at one junction end, which may reflect a read error. The gene calls are TRBV5-4 and TRBJ2-5; 14 bases are shared with TRBD2. This CDR3 contains 15 residues. Germline CDR1 SGHNT, CDR2 YYREEE (reference sequence). CDR3 protein: CASSPATSGRATVNF. The CDR3 DNA sequence: TGTGCCAGCAGCCCCGCGACTAGCGGGAGGGCCACCGTAAACTTC. Using reference TRBV5-4 and TRBJ2-5 for the parts outside the CDR3, the full variable domain is ETGVTQSPTHLIKTRGQQVTLRCSSQSGHNTVSWYQQALGQGPQFIFQYYREEENGRGNFPPRFSGLQFPNYSSELNVNALELDDSALYLCASSPATSGRATVNFGPGTRLLVL.

CDR3 amino acids: CASSPVHEGSYGYTF. DNA for the CDR3: TGTGCCAGCAGCCCGGTACATGAGGGAAGCTATGGCTACACCTTC. The chain carries TRBV7-2 and TRBJ1-2; D gene unclear. Germline CDR1 is SGHTA and CDR2 is FQGNSA. This CDR3 region has 15 residues. Trimming removed 5 bases at V and 4 bases at J, with 17 bases between.

The chain joins TRBV30 to TRBJ1-1; D unclear. The CDR3 is 13 amino acids. Germline V CDR1 and CDR2: GTSNPN, SVGIG (reference sequence). V dropped 7 bases and J dropped 0 bases, with 12 bases sitting between them. The CDR3 sequence: CAYNREMNTEAFF. The CDR3 DNA reads TGTGCCTACAACAGAGAGATGAACACTGAAGCTTTCTTT.

J is TRBJ2-1 and V is TRBV6-5; 8 positions match TRBD1. CDR1 and CDR2 (germline): MNHEY, SVGAGI. V was pared by 5 bases and J by 9 bases, with 12 bases of the junction left unmatched. The CDR3 consists of 15 residues. The CDR3 reads CASSTRTGFGGEQFF. For the CDR3, the DNA is TGTGCCAGCAGTACAAGGACAGGGTTCGGAGGTGAGCAGTTCTTC.

The table lists this clone with many counts. The chain combines TRBV23-1 with TRBJ2-5; 7 bases are shared with TRBD2. TRBV23-1 is reported as an ORF; its role is uncertain. V gave up 4 bases and J gave up 1 base; unmatched junction bases: 3. This CDR3 has 14 residues. The CDR3 loop reads CASSRPSGQETQYF. CDR3 DNA: TGCGCCAGCAGTCGTCCTAGCGGCCAAGAGACCCAGTACTTC.

V and J are TRBV28 and TRBJ1-5, with D maybe TRBD1 (6 bases). This CDR3 contains 13 residues. V lost 6 bases and J 7 bases, leaving 13 bases between the germline ends. Germline CDR1 MDHEN, CDR2 SYDVKM. As DNA, the CDR3 is TGTGCCAGCAGGCCAACAGGGATCCAGCCCCAGCATTTT. Translated, it gives CASRPTGIQPQHF.

CDR3 in amino acids: CAWSVYAGNQPQHF. Written as DNA, the CDR3 is TGTGCCTGGAGTGTATACGCAGGGAATCAGCCCCAGCATTTT. The gene calls are TRBV30 and TRBJ1-5, with D possibly TRBD1 on 5 matching bases. The V end lost 0 bases, the J end lost 4 bases, and 10 bases lay between the germline ends. CDR1 is GTSNPN and CDR2 is SVGIG in the germline V gene (reference sequence). The CDR3 is 14 residues long.

In this sample, this clone turned up a few times. The chain couples TRBV15 to TRBJ1-5, with D possibly TRBD1 on 5 matching bases. The V end was cut by 6 bases, the J end by 1 base, with 13 bases between. CDR3 length: 15 amino acids. CDR1 LNHNV and CDR2 YYDKDF come from the germline V gene (reference sequence). CDR3 nucleotides: TGTGCCACCAGTAAAGGGGAAATCAGCAATCAGCCCCAGCATTTT. It encodes CATSKGEISNQPQHF.

This clone was observed a few times. This chain links TRBV30 with TRBJ2-5; no clear D. The CDR3 runs 12 residues. V shed 2 bases and J shed 4 bases, with 8 bases lying between them. The V gene's germline CDR1 is GTSNPN and CDR2 SVGIG (reference sequence). CDR3: CAWSPLSETQYF. CDR3 nucleotide sequence: TGTGCCTGGAGTCCGCTATCAGAGACCCAGTACTTC.

The chain employs TRBV7-2 and TRBJ2-3; the match to TRBD1 covers 8 bases. Germline-derived CDR1 and CDR2 are SGHTA and FQGNSA. The CDR3 contains 16 residues. J gave up 4 bases and V 5 bases, and 11 bases lay outside the gene matches. The CDR3: CASSIIRTGLADTQYF. In nucleotides, the CDR3 is TGTGCCAGCAGCATCATAAGGACAGGGTTGGCAGATACGCAGTATTTT. The whole variable domain, remainder taken from reference TRBV7-2 and TRBJ2-3, is GAGVSQSPSNKVTEKGKDVELRCDPISGHTALYWYRQSLGQGLEFLIYFQGNSAPDKSGLPSDRFSAERTGGSVSTLTIQRTQQEDSAVYLCASSIIRTGLADTQYFGPGTRLTVL.

Only a few counts were recorded for this clone. V and J are TRBV11-2 and TRBJ1-3; D gene ambiguous. Trimming pared 4 bases from V and 0 bases from J, leaving 10 bases between. The germline CDR1 and CDR2 sequences are SGHAT and FQNNGV. The CDR3 spans 15 residues. The CDR3: CASSSGFSSGNTIYF. The CDR3 region has the DNA TGTGCCAGCAGCTCGGGGTTCAGCTCTGGAAACACCATATATTTT.

The rearrangement links TRBV6-5 to TRBJ2-1, with D uncertain. Germline lookup yields CDR1 MNHEY and CDR2 SVGAGI. V was trimmed by 6 bases and J by 5 bases, leaving 14 bases between them. The CDR3 contains 14 residues. This chain's CDR3 is CASRLRSSHNEQFF. The CDR3 DNA is TGTGCCAGCAGGTTACGTAGTAGCCACAATGAGCAGTTCTTC.

The rearrangement uses TRBV2 and TRBJ1-2, with D perhaps TRBD1 (5 bases). CDR1 is SNHLY and CDR2 is FYNNEI in the germline V gene. This CDR3 is built from 12 residues. Trimming left V 5 bases short and J 4 bases short, with 8 bases between. The CDR3 region has the DNA TGTGCCAGCAGTCTCGACAGCTATGGCTACACCTTC. This translates into CASSLDSYGYTF.

The genes are TRBV11-3 and TRBJ2-1; TRBD2 is a possible D gene (5 bases). This CDR3 is built from 14 residues. V lost 5 bases and J lost 0, with 8 bases in between. Germline-derived CDR1 and CDR2 are SGHNT and YENEEA. CDR3 loop: CASSPGSSYNEQFF. CDR3 DNA: TGTGCCAGCAGCCCTGGGAGCTCCTACAATGAGCAGTTCTTC.

J is TRBJ2-7 and V is TRBV6-6; 9 nucleotides match TRBD1. V lost 6 bases, J lost 1 base, and 10 bases stayed unmatched. The V gene's germline CDR1 is MNHNY and CDR2 SVGAGI (reference sequence). CDR3 length equals 16 residues. CDR3 residues: CASSRQDRGPSYEQYF. CDR3 nucleotides: TGTGCCAGCAGCCGCCAGGACAGGGGACCGTCCTACGAGCAGTACTTC.

This chain links TRBV7-2 with TRBJ1-1; 12 bases align to TRBD1. J lost 4 bases, V lost 3 bases, and 9 bases had no gene match. The CDR3 consists of 17 residues. Germline CDR1 reads SGHTA; CDR2 reads FQGNSA. CDR3 nucleotide sequence: TGTGCCAGCAGCTTTTTATTGGGACAGGGGGCACCCACTGAAGCTTTCTTT. It specifies CASSFLLGQGAPTEAFF.

The table lists this clone with a few counts. The chain links TRBV9 to TRBJ2-3; D is possibly TRBD1 (7 bases). V was trimmed by 0 bases and J by 0 bases, leaving 14 bases between them. Per germline, CDR1 SGDLS and CDR2 YYNGEE. The CDR3 spans 17 residues. DNA of the CDR3: TGTGCCAGCAGCGTAGCTGCGGGGACAGCTAGCACAGATACGCAGTATTTT. Protein: CASSVAAGTASTDTQYF.

This clone has only a few counts. This rearrangement joins TRBV29-1 to TRBJ2-3; D is unresolved. The CDR3 loop spans 12 amino acids. The germline CDR1 and CDR2 sequences are SQVTM and ANQGSEA. Trimming removed 4 bases at V and 2 bases at J, with 7 bases between. The CDR3: CSVAQITDTQYF. CDR3 bases: TGCAGCGTTGCCCAGATCACAGATACGCAGTATTTT.

This clone has a handful of counts. The chain combines TRBV19 with TRBJ2-1; D perhaps matches TRBD2 (5 bases). Germline V gene sequence: CDR1 LNHDA, CDR2 SQIVND (reference sequence). The V end was cut by 5 bases, the J end by 4 bases, with 21 bases between. This CDR3 comprises 17 residues. The CDR3 loop is CASSSGSGFGNYNEQFF. CDR3 sequence (DNA): TGTGCCAGTAGTTCGGGGAGTGGGTTTGGGAATTACAATGAGCAGTTCTTC.

This chain connects TRBV14 to TRBJ2-2, with 7 nucleotides matching TRBD1. CDR1 is SGHDN and CDR2 is FVKESK in the germline V gene. The CDR3 loop spans 17 amino acids. V lost 2 bases to trimming and J lost 4 bases; unmatched junction nucleotides: 10. The CDR3 nucleotides read TGTGCCAGCAGCCAAACCCCTTACAGGGGCGGCACCGGGGAGCTGTTTTTT. It encodes CASSQTPYRGGTGELFF.

This clone was recorded a few times. V gene TRBV7-9 combines with J gene TRBJ2-1; 10 nucleotides match TRBD2. This CDR3 is 15 amino acids long. Germline V gene lookup returns CDR1 SEHNR and CDR2 FQNEAQ (reference sequence). With 5 bases clipped from V and 8 bases from J, the junction kept 9 bases outside the gene matches. The CDR3 region is CASSRASGRGDEQFF. The DNA for the CDR3 is TGTGCCAGCAGCCGCGCTAGCGGGAGAGGTGATGAGCAGTTCTTC.

This clone turned up a few times. The V gene is TRBV7-2, the J gene TRBJ2-7; 9 bases are a match to TRBD2. This CDR3 has 15 amino acids. Germline V CDR1 and CDR2: SGHTA, FQGNSA. V lost 5 bases, J lost 4 bases, and 9 bases stayed unmatched. The CDR3 protein is CASSLRAGGQYEQYF. The CDR3 coding sequence is TGTGCCAGCAGCCTTCGGGCGGGAGGGCAATACGAGCAGTACTTC.

A few counts support this clone. This rearrangement joins TRBV2 to TRBJ2-1; D unresolved. The CDR3 is 13 amino acids. V lost 8 bases and J lost 2, with 10 bases in between. From germline, CDR1 is SNHLY and CDR2 FYNNEI. The CDR3 DNA is TGTGCCAGCCAGCAGAGCGCCTACAATGAGCAGTTCTTC. Its translation: CASQQSAYNEQFF.

On this clone itself: At one end the junction does not follow the germline gene, possibly because of a read error. V usage is TRBV2 and J usage is TRBJ2-1; the match to TRBD2 covers 13 bases. Germline lookup yields CDR1 SNHLY and CDR2 FYNNEI. The CDR3 has 14 amino acids. The CDR3 DNA is TGTGCCAGCTTAATTGGACTAGCGGGGGACCCTCGGATCTTC. Translated, it gives CASLIGLAGDPRIF.

J is TRBJ2-5 and V is TRBV9; 8 bases agree with TRBD2. This CDR3 has 15 amino acids. The germline CDR1 and CDR2 sequences are SGDLS and YYNGEE. The ends lost 4 bases at V and 2 bases at J; junction bases unmatched: 7. The DNA for the CDR3 is TGTGCCAGCAGCCCTGTTTTAGCGGGGCAAGAGACCCAGTACTTC. Its protein is CASSPVLAGQETQYF.

This clone turned up a few times. The chain joins TRBV6-5 to TRBJ2-2; D may be TRBD2 (5 bases). The CDR3 contains 14 residues. V was pared by 2 bases and J by 3 bases, with 7 bases between. Germline V gene sequence: CDR1 MNHEY, CDR2 SVGAGI. This CDR3 reads CASSYGLDTGELFF. CDR3 in DNA: TGTGCCAGCAGTTACGGACTCGACACCGGGGAGCTGTTTTTT.

J is TRBJ2-1 and V is TRBV9; possible D gene TRBD2, 7 bases. The V end lost 0 bases, the J end lost 2 bases, and 15 bases lay between the germline ends. The CDR3 length is 17 residues. CDR1 and CDR2 (germline): SGDLS, YYNGEE. CDR3 amino acids: CASSVEGGRAAYNEQFF. The CDR3, as DNA: TGTGCCAGCAGCGTAGAGGGGGGGAGGGCCGCCTACAATGAGCAGTTCTTC.

The chain recombines TRBV10-2 with TRBJ2-7; maybe TRBD1 (6 bases). Trimming took off 7 bases at V and 4 bases at J, with 20 bases between the two ends. The CDR3 runs to 15 residues. Germline-derived CDR1 and CDR2 are WSHSY and SAAADI. The DNA for the CDR3 is TGCGCCAGCAATCCGGGACATGGCAGCTTATACGAGCAGTACGTC. It translates to CASNPGHGSLYEQYV.

The J gene is TRBJ2-1, the V gene TRBV6-5, with D possibly TRBD2 on 6 matching bases. This CDR3 spans 15 amino acids. Germline lookup yields CDR1 MNHEY and CDR2 SVGAGI. V was shortened by 3 bases and J by 0 bases, with 9 bases between the two germline ends. The CDR3: CASSYSGSSYNEQFF. DNA of the CDR3: TGTGCCAGCAGTTATAGCGGTAGCTCCTACAATGAGCAGTTCTTC.

V is TRBV9 and J is TRBJ2-3; D perhaps matches TRBD1 (5 bases). In germline, CDR1 is SGDLS, CDR2 YYNGEE. The V end was cut by 3 bases, the J end by 2 bases, with 10 bases between. This CDR3 comprises 14 residues. The CDR3 sequence is CASSEGQLTDTQYF. As DNA, the CDR3 is TGTGCCAGCAGCGAGGGGCAACTCACAGATACGCAGTATTTT.